This record looks at one T cell receptor (beta chain) sequence and its context. In the authors' methods: How many nucleated cells were present was estimated from reference gene primer amplification. This table comes from immunoSEQ multiplex PCR, and its TCRdb copy is limited to in-frame clones, with some not included. Clone size and the V and J calls come from that table; the DNA yielded D and trimming. The sample contains a few hundred thousand clones, around 90% of which appear only once. The V gene lost 3 bases and the J gene lost 1 base, with 16 bases spanning the gap. The CDR3 spans 17 residues. Germline lookup yields CDR1 MRHNA and CDR2 SNTAGT. The data were taken from a study of blood T cell repertoires in COVID-19. Looking at the study overall: PBMCs, B-cell-depleted T cells, or T cells were the source of the cDNA or gDNA that made up the material.

The rearrangement links TRBV6-4 to TRBJ1-5, with D maybe TRBD1 (5 bases). The sequence was obtained from a man in his fifties or sixties with acute or convalescent COVID-19. Sequenced sample: peripheral blood. The CDR3 nucleotides are TGTGCCAGCAGTGAAGAACAGCGGGGGGTAAGCAATCAGCCCCAGCATTTT. Protein product: CASSEEQRGVSNQPQHF.